A selection of T cell receptor beta chains follows, all from one sample in a study of T-cell memory formation after mild COVID-19. TCRdb used MiXCR to reprocess the 5' RACE reads, holding one entry per CDR3 protein. This table has under 650,000 distinct CDR3 sequences, roughly 18% appearing once. The source material was PBMCs or a T cell subset sorted from them (not recorded which). The receptors were sampled from an adult woman who had mild COVID-19 (a few samples of this study predate the infection). Cell type and time point are not known. CDR3s include the opening cysteine and the closing phenylalanine or tryptophan.

TRBJ2-7 | TRBV19 | CASSPGGPTDEQYF
TRBJ2-3 | TRBV12-3/TRBV12-4 | CASSPPRGVGRHTDTQYF
TRBJ1-5 | TRBV7-9 | CASSSDRERNQPQHF
TRBJ2-7 | TRBV2 | CARRASGTASSYEQYF
TRBJ2-7 | TRBV4-3 | CASSQDRAQTYEQYF
TRBJ1-1 | TRBV6-5 | CASSYSSDTEAFF
TRBJ2-7 | TRBV29-1 | CSVVRPLTYEQYF
TRBJ2-3 | TRBV29-1 | CSVDKSGYRADTQYF
TRBJ1-1 | TRBV4-3 | CASSPSTASEAFF
TRBJ2-1 | TRBV7-9 | CASSLNNNEQFF
TRBJ2-3 | TRBV7-2 | CASSLSGGSQDTQYF
TRBJ1-5 | TRBV20-1 | CSASPDRPPEPQHF
TRBJ1-5 | TRBV12-3/TRBV12-4 | CASSLKQGGINQPQHF
TRBJ1-2 | TRBV20-1 | CSARYQAPGGYTF
TRBJ2-3 | TRBV3-1 | CASSRGLAGTTDTQYF
TRBJ2-5 | TRBV24-1 | CATSDPETSGKETQYF
TRBJ2-1 | TRBV29-1 | CSVGSLGFSYNEQFF
TRBJ2-3 | TRBV12-3/TRBV12-4 | CASSFHLNTDTQYF
TRBJ1-5 | TRBV11-2 | CASSLSWQGSNQPQHF
TRBJ2-1 | TRBV2 | CASSGDRVPNEQFF
TRBJ1-2 | TRBV4-1 | CASSQDRGQGRGGYTF
TRBJ2-5 | TRBV27 | CASSLTLGSQETQYF
TRBJ1-2 | TRBV5-1 | CASSFEPF
TRBJ2-5 | TRBV6-5 | CASSRNRETQYF
TRBJ2-5 | TRBV9 | CASSVESFGQQETQYF
TRBJ2-1 | TRBV29-1 | CSTRDYPYNEQFF
TRBJ1-1 | TRBV12-3/TRBV12-4 | CASSLKANTEAFF
TRBJ2-1 | TRBV7-9 | CASSLAGGNEQFF
TRBJ2-5 | TRBV5-1 | CASSLARTLQETQYF
TRBJ2-6 | TRBV19 | CASSARQGAGANVLTF
TRBJ1-5 | TRBV20-1 | CSAGDRQGSNQPQHF
TRBJ1-1 | TRBV29-1 | CSATRGRNTEAFF
TRBJ2-1 | TRBV29-1 | CSVDKDGTGDEQFF
TRBJ1-5 | TRBV4-2 | CASSQTDRRDQPQHF
TRBJ2-7 | TRBV5-1 | CASSLQQNYEQYF
TRBJ2-3 | TRBV29-1 | CSVVLAGGLSDTQYF
TRBJ2-1 | TRBV9 | CASSVEVVRGNEQFF
TRBJ2-1 | TRBV29-1 | CSVEFAEDSPFVVFF
TRBJ2-7 | TRBV7-2 | CASRFRDRSREQYF
TRBJ2-5 | TRBV11-2 | CASSLDWAGGQETQYF
TRBJ2-7 | TRBV15 | CATSRLGTNTYEQYF
TRBJ2-7 | TRBV20-1 | CSARRLDGEQYF
TRBJ2-2 | TRBV2 | CAGGQGIGELFF
TRBJ2-1 | TRBV6-2/TRBV6-3 | CASSAGNGNEQFF
TRBJ2-2 | TRBV2 | CASSGSVGANTGELFF
TRBJ2-3 | TRBV12-3/TRBV12-4 | CASSFSGGVADTQYF
TRBJ2-1 | TRBV5-1 | CASSLEGAFNEQFF
TRBJ2-1 | TRBV20-1 | CSASRNEQFF
TRBJ2-3 | TRBV12-3/TRBV12-4 | CASSFLTSGGTTSTDTQYF
TRBJ2-3 | TRBV29-1 | CSVDPTGADTQYF
TRBJ1-2 | TRBV7-9 | CASSLENGYTF
TRBJ1-2 | TRBV12-3/TRBV12-4 | CASSLRRTNYGYTF
TRBJ2-1 | TRBV9 | CASSESGIDSNEQFF
TRBJ2-7 | TRBV30 | CAWSGETGKSYEQYF
TRBJ2-5 | TRBV7-9 | CASSSYREEETQYF